A selection of T cell receptor beta chains follows, all from one sample in a study of blood T cell repertoires in COVID-19. Assay used: immunoSEQ multiplex PCR; TCRdb lists only in-frame clones, some missing. Among tens of thousands of clones listed, 85% to 95% were seen once. Sequenced input: peripheral blood. These receptors were obtained from a human donor in a cohort sampled during active COVID-19. Both conserved end residues are part of each CDR3. D genes are given only for firm matches. Rows give clone size only sometimes, using once, few, many, or a class for an expanded clone.

d_call: NA; clone_size: NA; v_call: TRBV18; j_call: TRBJ2-7; cdr3_aa: CASSPRQGLTYEQYF; cdr3_nt: TGTGCCAGCTCACCGAGGCAGGGCCTCACCTACGAGCAGTACTTC
d_call: NA; clone_size: few; v_call: TRBV2; j_call: TRBJ1-6; cdr3_aa: CASSPEGDKPLHF; cdr3_nt: TGTGCCAGCAGTCCAGAGGGGGACAAACCCCTCCACTTT
d_call: TRBD1; clone_size: NA; v_call: TRBV4-1; j_call: TRBJ1-2; cdr3_aa: CASSHYRDSNYGYTF; cdr3_nt: TGCGCCAGCAGCCATTATCGGGACAGTAATTATGGCTACACCTTC
d_call: NA; clone_size: NA; v_call: TRBV27; j_call: TRBJ1-2; cdr3_aa: CASRVGSGIVYGYTF; cdr3_nt: TGTGCCAGCAGAGTGGGGAGTGGGATTGTCTATGGCTACACCTTC
d_call: NA; clone_size: NA; v_call: TRBV6-5; j_call: TRBJ1-2; cdr3_aa: CASTTLGQSNYGYTF; cdr3_nt: TGTGCCAGCACCACCCTAGGACAATCAAACTATGGCTACACCTTC
d_call: TRBD2; clone_size: NA; v_call: TRBV7-2; j_call: TRBJ2-2; cdr3_aa: CASSLDSGGVNTGELFF; cdr3_nt: TGTGCCAGCAGCTTAGATAGCGGGGGAGTGAACACCGGGGAGCTGTTTTTT
d_call: NA; clone_size: NA; v_call: TRBV29-1; j_call: TRBJ2-1; cdr3_aa: CSVIAGGQFF; cdr3_nt: TGCAGCGTTATAGCCGGCGGGCAGTTCTTC
d_call: TRBD1; clone_size: NA; v_call: TRBV19; j_call: TRBJ1-2; cdr3_aa: CASRTGGGDYGYTF; cdr3_nt: TGTGCCAGTAGGACAGGGGGCGGTGACTATGGCTACACCTTC
d_call: NA; clone_size: NA; v_call: TRBV2; j_call: TRBJ1-5; cdr3_aa: CASSNTRNQPQHF; cdr3_nt: TGTGCCAGCAGCAACACACGCAATCAGCCCCAGCATTTT
d_call: NA; clone_size: few; v_call: TRBV6-5; j_call: TRBJ1-1; cdr3_aa: CASSFGGEAFF; cdr3_nt: TGTGCCAGCAGTTTTGGAGGTGAAGCTTTCTTT
d_call: TRBD1; clone_size: NA; v_call: TRBV19; j_call: TRBJ1-5; cdr3_aa: CASSADRGLHQPQHF; cdr3_nt: TGTGCCAGTAGTGCGGACAGGGGGCTTCATCAGCCCCAGCATTTT
d_call: TRBD1; clone_size: once; v_call: TRBV27; j_call: TRBJ2-7; cdr3_aa: CASSRSYDRGRYEQYF; cdr3_nt: TGTGCCAGCAGTCGATCATATGACAGGGGGCGTTACGAGCAGTACTTC
d_call: NA; clone_size: NA; v_call: TRBV7-6; j_call: TRBJ2-7; cdr3_aa: CASSLNQNYEQYF; cdr3_nt: TGTGCCAGCAGCTTAAACCAGAACTACGAGCAGTACTTC
d_call: NA; clone_size: NA; v_call: TRBV5-4; j_call: TRBJ2-7; cdr3_aa: CASSLAEEAVPYEQYF; cdr3_nt: TGTGCCAGCAGCTTGGCAGAGGAGGCCGTGCCCTACGAGCAGTACTTC
d_call: TRBD2; clone_size: NA; v_call: TRBV3-1/TRBV3-2; j_call: TRBJ2-7; cdr3_aa: CAAQTSGRTGEQYF; cdr3_nt: TGTGCCGCACAGACTAGCGGGAGAACGGGCGAGCAGTACTTC
d_call: TRBD1; clone_size: NA; v_call: TRBV7-7; j_call: TRBJ2-1; cdr3_aa: CASSLQGSSYNEQFF; cdr3_nt: TGTGCTAGCAGCCTACAGGGGAGTTCCTACAATGAGCAGTTCTTC
d_call: NA; clone_size: NA; v_call: TRBV9; j_call: TRBJ1-6; cdr3_aa: CASSGRGGVAPLHF; cdr3_nt: TGTGCCAGCAGCGGCAGGGGAGGGGTAGCACCCCTCCACTTT
d_call: NA; clone_size: once; v_call: TRBV19; j_call: TRBJ1-1; cdr3_aa: CASSIGAGRTEAFF; cdr3_nt: TGTGCCAGTAGTATAGGAGCAGGGAGGACTGAAGCTTTCTTT
d_call: TRBD1; clone_size: NA; v_call: TRBV4-2; j_call: TRBJ1-6; cdr3_aa: CASSQATGEWESPLHF; cdr3_nt: TGTGCCAGCAGCCAAGCAACAGGGGAATGGGAATCACCCCTCCACTTT
d_call: NA; clone_size: once; v_call: TRBV11-2; j_call: TRBJ2-7; cdr3_aa: CASSFMEGEYEQYF; cdr3_nt: TGTGCCAGCAGTTTTATGGAAGGGGAATACGAGCAGTACTTC
d_call: NA; clone_size: NA; v_call: TRBV2; j_call: TRBJ2-5; cdr3_aa: CASSARTIQETQYF; cdr3_nt: TGTGCCAGCAGTGCCCGGACAATCCAAGAGACCCAGTACTTC
d_call: NA; clone_size: few; v_call: TRBV5-1; j_call: TRBJ2-7; cdr3_aa: CASSLAGLFSYEQYF; cdr3_nt: TGCGCCAGCAGCTTGGCGGGACTGTTCTCCTACGAGCAGTACTTC
d_call: NA; clone_size: few; v_call: TRBV6-5; j_call: TRBJ1-1; cdr3_aa: CATRARGDTEAFF; cdr3_nt: TGTGCCACCCGGGCCCGGGGGGACACTGAAGCTTTCTTT
d_call: TRBD2; clone_size: NA; v_call: TRBV6-6; j_call: TRBJ2-7; cdr3_aa: CASRSAGVAYEQYF; cdr3_nt: TGTGCCAGCAGATCAGCGGGGGTAGCCTACGAGCAGTACTTC
d_call: TRBD2; clone_size: NA; v_call: TRBV24-1; j_call: TRBJ2-1; cdr3_aa: CATSIAGSNNEQFF; cdr3_nt: TGTGCCACCAGTATAGCGGGGAGCAACAATGAGCAGTTCTTC
d_call: TRBD2; clone_size: once; v_call: TRBV3-1/TRBV3-2; j_call: TRBJ2-3; cdr3_aa: CASTPTTSIQDTQYF; cdr3_nt: TGTGCCAGCACCCCAACGACTAGCATTCAAGATACGCAGTATTTT
d_call: NA; clone_size: NA; v_call: TRBV7-9; j_call: TRBJ2-7; cdr3_aa: CASSRQEDSYEQYF; cdr3_nt: TGTGCCAGCAGCCGACAGGAGGACTCCTACGAGCAGTACTTC
d_call: NA; clone_size: few; v_call: TRBV19; j_call: TRBJ1-5; cdr3_aa: CASSMRENQPQHF; cdr3_nt: TGTGCCAGTAGTATGAGGGAAAATCAGCCCCAGCATTTT
d_call: NA; clone_size: NA; v_call: TRBV30; j_call: TRBJ1-2; cdr3_aa: CAWSVQKYGYTF; cdr3_nt: TGTGCCTGGAGTGTACAAAAATATGGCTACACCTTC
d_call: TRBD2; clone_size: NA; v_call: TRBV19; j_call: TRBJ2-1; cdr3_aa: CASTSSGGAHNEQFF; cdr3_nt: TGTGCCAGTACCTCTAGCGGGGGGGCCCACAATGAGCAGTTCTTC